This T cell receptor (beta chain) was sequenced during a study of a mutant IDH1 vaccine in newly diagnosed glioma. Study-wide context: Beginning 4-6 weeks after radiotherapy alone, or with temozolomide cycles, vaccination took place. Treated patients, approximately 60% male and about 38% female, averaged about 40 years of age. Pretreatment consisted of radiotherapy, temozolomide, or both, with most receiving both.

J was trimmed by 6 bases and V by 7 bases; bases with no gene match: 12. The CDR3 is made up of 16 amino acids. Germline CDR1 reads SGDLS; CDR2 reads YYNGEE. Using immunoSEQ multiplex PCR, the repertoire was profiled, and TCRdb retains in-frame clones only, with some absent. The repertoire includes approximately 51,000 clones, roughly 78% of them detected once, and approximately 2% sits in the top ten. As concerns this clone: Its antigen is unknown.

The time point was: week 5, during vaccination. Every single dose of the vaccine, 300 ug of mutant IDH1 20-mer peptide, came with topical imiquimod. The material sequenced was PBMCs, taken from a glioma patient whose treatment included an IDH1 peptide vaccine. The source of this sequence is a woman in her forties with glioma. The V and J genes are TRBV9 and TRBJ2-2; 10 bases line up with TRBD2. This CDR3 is CASGGFGAGGPGELFF. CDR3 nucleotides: TGTGCCAGCGGGGGCTTCGGAGCGGGGGGGCCCGGGGAGCTGTTTTTT.